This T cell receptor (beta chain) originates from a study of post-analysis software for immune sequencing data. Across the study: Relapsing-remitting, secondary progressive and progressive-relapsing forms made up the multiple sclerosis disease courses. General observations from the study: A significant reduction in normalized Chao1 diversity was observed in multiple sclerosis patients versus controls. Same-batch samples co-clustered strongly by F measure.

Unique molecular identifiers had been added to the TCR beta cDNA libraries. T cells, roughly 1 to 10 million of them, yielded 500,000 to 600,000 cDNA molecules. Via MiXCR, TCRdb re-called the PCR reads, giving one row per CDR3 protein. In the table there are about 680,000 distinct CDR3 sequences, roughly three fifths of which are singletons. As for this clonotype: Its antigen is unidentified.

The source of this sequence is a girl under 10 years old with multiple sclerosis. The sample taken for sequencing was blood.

DNA for the CDR3: TGTGCCAGCAGTTACTCGCTCCCTATTCAGGGGTACTACGAGCAGTACTTC. Translating it yields CASSYSLPIQGYYEQYF. The V call is TRBV6-5, the J call TRBJ2-7, with D possibly being TRBD1 (6 bases). This CDR3 is 17 amino acids long. Deletions cut 0 bases from V and 3 bases from J, with 18 bases between. Looked up from germline, CDR1 is MNHEY and CDR2 is SVGAGI.